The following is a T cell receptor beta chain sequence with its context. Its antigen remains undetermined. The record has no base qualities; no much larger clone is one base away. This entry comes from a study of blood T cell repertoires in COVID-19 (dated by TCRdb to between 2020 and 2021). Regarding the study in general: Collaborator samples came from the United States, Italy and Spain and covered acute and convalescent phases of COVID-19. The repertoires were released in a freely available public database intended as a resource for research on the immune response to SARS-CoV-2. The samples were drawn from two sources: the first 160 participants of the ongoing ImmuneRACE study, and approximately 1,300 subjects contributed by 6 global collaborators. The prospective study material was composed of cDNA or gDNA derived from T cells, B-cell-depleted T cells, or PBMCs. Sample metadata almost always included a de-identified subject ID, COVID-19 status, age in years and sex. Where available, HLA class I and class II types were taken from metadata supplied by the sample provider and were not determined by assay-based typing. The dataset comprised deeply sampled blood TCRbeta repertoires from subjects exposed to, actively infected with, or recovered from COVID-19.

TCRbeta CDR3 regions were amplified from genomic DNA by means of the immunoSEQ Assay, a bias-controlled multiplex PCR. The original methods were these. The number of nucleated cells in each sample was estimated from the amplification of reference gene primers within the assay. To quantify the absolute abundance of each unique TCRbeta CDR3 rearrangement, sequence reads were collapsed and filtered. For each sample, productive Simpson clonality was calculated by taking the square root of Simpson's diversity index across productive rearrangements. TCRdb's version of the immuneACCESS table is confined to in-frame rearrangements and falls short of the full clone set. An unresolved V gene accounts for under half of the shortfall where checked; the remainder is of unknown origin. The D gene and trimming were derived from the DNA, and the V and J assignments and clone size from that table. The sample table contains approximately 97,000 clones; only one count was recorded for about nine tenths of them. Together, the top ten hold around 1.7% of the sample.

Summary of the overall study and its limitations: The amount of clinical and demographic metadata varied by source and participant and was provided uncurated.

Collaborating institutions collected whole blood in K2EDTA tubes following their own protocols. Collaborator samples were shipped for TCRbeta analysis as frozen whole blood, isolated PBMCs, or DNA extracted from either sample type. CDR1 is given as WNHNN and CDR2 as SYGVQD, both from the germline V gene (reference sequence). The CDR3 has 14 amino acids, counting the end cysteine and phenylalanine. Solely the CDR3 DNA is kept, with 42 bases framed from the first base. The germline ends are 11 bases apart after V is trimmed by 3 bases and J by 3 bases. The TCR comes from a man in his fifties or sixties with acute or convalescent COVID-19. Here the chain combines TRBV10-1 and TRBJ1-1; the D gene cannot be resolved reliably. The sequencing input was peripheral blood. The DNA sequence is TGCGCCAGCAGTGATGGCAATTTCTACACTGAAGCTTTCTTT. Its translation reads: CASSDGNFYTEAFF.